These 2 T cell receptor beta chains originate from one sample sequenced in a study of T cell clonality in common variable immunodeficiency. General study results and limits: Fewer deletions and N-nucleotide insertions were reportedly seen in common variable immunodeficiency TCR beta sequences.

These TCRs are of unknown antigen specificity. Assay used: immunoSEQ multiplex PCR; TCRdb lists only in-frame clones, some missing. The sample shows 25,000 to 30,000 clones, none of them appearing just once. The specimen was peripheral blood mononuclear cells. The receptors were sampled from a human donor with common variable immunodeficiency.

Of note for this clone: The read ends 3 residues before the CDR3 terminus; that terminus is restored from the germline J gene. The chain recombines TRBV20-1 with TRBJ2-1; 7 nucleotides agree with TRBD2. Germline CDR1 and CDR2: DFQATT and SNEGSKA (reference sequence). V lost 2 bases and J lost 3; bases outside the gene matches: 4. CDR3 length: 14 residues. Incomplete CDR3 DNA: TGCAGTGCTAGATCTAGCGGAGGCTACAATGAG. This codes for CSARSSGGYNE. The complete CDR3 reads CSARSSGGYNEQFF.

In this sample, this clone turned up a few times. With the read ending 3 residues before the CDR3 end, the germline J gene is used to fill in that end. The chain uses TRBV30 and TRBJ1-3; maybe TRBD1 (5 bases). CDR1 GTSNPN and CDR2 SVGIG come from the germline V gene (reference sequence). Trimming took off 3 bases at V and 4 bases at J, with 10 bases between the two ends. This CDR3 has 13 amino acids. Here the CDR3 reads CAWSREAGNTIYF. CDR3 DNA (partial): TGTGCCTGGAGCAGGGAGGCAGGAAACACC.